This is a list of T cell receptor beta chains from one sample in a study of blood T cell repertoires in COVID-19. Method: immunoSEQ multiplex PCR; TCRdb's copy keeps in-frame clones and lacks some. The table lists tens of thousands of clones, roughly 89% of them singletons. Sequenced: peripheral blood. Receptors originate from a man older than 75 with acute or convalescent COVID-19. CDR3s include the opening cysteine and the closing phenylalanine or tryptophan. The D gene is left open where the match is weak. A clone size is listed for some rows: how often the clone was seen (once, few, many), or a class if it is expanded.

J: TRBJ1-2; size: -; D: -; V: TRBV18; CDR3: CASSPDMYHGYTF; DNA: TGTGCCAGCTCACCGGACATGTACCATGGCTACACCTTC
J: TRBJ1-1; size: -; D: TRBD1; V: TRBV11-2; CDR3: CASSYRGRGGPYTEAFF; DNA: TGTGCCAGCAGTTATAGGGGGCGCGGTGGCCCTTACACTGAAGCTTTCTTT
J: TRBJ2-1; size: once; D: TRBD2; V: TRBV6-6; CDR3: CASSAVGRATYNEQFF; DNA: TGTGCCAGCAGTGCGGTGGGGAGGGCCACGTACAATGAGCAGTTCTTC
J: TRBJ1-1; size: few; D: TRBD1; V: TRBV18; CDR3: CASSLTGQGWTEAFF; DNA: TGTGCCAGCTCACTCACGGGACAGGGATGGACTGAAGCTTTCTTT
J: TRBJ1-3; size: -; D: -; V: TRBV25-1; CDR3: CASSDRTGSGNTIYF; DNA: TGTGCCAGCAGTGACCGAACAGGGTCTGGAAACACCATATATTTT
J: TRBJ2-1; size: once; D: TRBD2; V: TRBV2; CDR3: CASSGLADNEQFF; DNA: TGTGCCAGCAGTGGCCTAGCGGATAATGAGCAGTTCTTC
J: TRBJ2-7; size: -; D: TRBD1; V: TRBV4-1; CDR3: CASSQDRGYSYEQYF; DNA: TGCGCCAGCAGCCAGGACAGGGGCTACTCCTACGAGCAGTACTTC
J: TRBJ1-5; size: few; D: -; V: TRBV5-1; CDR3: CASSLETGNQPQHF; DNA: TGCGCCAGCAGCTTGGAGACAGGAAATCAGCCCCAGCATTTT
J: TRBJ2-1; size: once; D: TRBD2; V: TRBV10-3; CDR3: CAISALAGVSGEQFF; DNA: TGTGCCATCAGTGCCCTAGCGGGAGTGAGTGGTGAGCAGTTCTTC
J: TRBJ2-1; size: -; D: -; V: TRBV6-6; CDR3: CASSYELQRAEQFF; DNA: TGTGCCAGCAGTTACGAATTGCAGAGGGCCGAGCAGTTCTTC
J: TRBJ2-7; size: -; D: TRBD2; V: TRBV9; CDR3: CASSEGVAGAPHEQYF; DNA: TGTGCCAGCAGCGAGGGGGTAGCGGGGGCACCCCACGAGCAGTACTTC
J: TRBJ2-5; size: -; D: TRBD1; V: TRBV3-1/TRBV3-2; CDR3: CASSHLQGAETQYF; DNA: TGTGCCAGCAGCCATTTACAGGGGGCAGAGACCCAGTACTTC
J: TRBJ2-3; size: -; D: TRBD2; V: TRBV5-4; CDR3: CASSLGPPTSGGADTQYF; DNA: TGTGCCAGCAGCTTGGGGCCCCCGACTAGCGGGGGGGCAGATACGCAGTATTTT
J: TRBJ2-3; size: -; D: -; V: TRBV7-9; CDR3: CASSLIQGTDTQYF; DNA: TGTGCCAGCAGCTTGATCCAGGGCACAGATACGCAGTATTTT
J: TRBJ1-5; size: -; D: -; V: TRBV15; CDR3: CATGGGQPNQPQHF; DNA: TGTGCCACCGGGGGAGGGCAGCCCAATCAGCCCCAGCATTTT
J: TRBJ2-2; size: once; D: TRBD1; V: TRBV18; CDR3: CASSPDRGITGELFF; DNA: TGTGCCAGCTCACCTGACAGGGGAATCACCGGGGAGCTGTTTTTT
J: TRBJ2-3; size: -; D: -; V: TRBV6-4; CDR3: CASRSGSHTDTQYF; DNA: TGTGCCAGCCGGAGCGGCAGCCACACAGATACGCAGTATTTT
J: TRBJ1-2; size: -; D: -; V: TRBV12-5; CDR3: CASGVGQERGYTF; DNA: TGTGCTAGTGGTGTGGGACAAGAACGAGGCTACACCTTC
J: TRBJ1-1; size: -; D: TRBD1; V: TRBV29-1; CDR3: CSAGGQDTIMNTEAFF; DNA: TGCAGCGCTGGGGGACAGGATACTATAATGAACACTGAAGCTTTCTTT
J: TRBJ1-3; size: -; D: TRBD1; V: TRBV9; CDR3: CASSAITGASGNTIYF; DNA: TGTGCCAGCAGCGCAATTACAGGGGCCTCTGGAAACACCATATATTTT
J: TRBJ2-1; size: -; D: -; V: TRBV15; CDR3: CATSRDQVYNEQFF; DNA: TGTGCCACCAGCAGAGATCAGGTTTACAATGAGCAGTTCTTC
J: TRBJ2-1; size: -; D: -; V: TRBV2; CDR3: CASKDRSYNEQFF; DNA: TGTGCCAGCAAAGACCGGAGCTACAATGAGCAGTTCTTC
J: TRBJ1-5; size: -; D: TRBD1; V: TRBV7-7; CDR3: CASSLVRTGGYRSNQPQHF; DNA: TGTGCTAGCAGCTTAGTTAGGACAGGGGGTTATAGGAGCAATCAGCCCCAGCATTTT
J: TRBJ2-2; size: -; D: -; V: TRBV6-5; CDR3: CASSSTGPGELFF; DNA: TGTGCCAGCAGTTCCACAGGGCCCGGGGAGCTGTTTTTT
J: TRBJ1-2; size: -; D: -; V: TRBV3-1/TRBV3-2; CDR3: CASSPSTGTRYGYTF; DNA: TGTGCCAGCAGCCCCAGTACAGGGACCCGCTATGGCTACACCTTC
J: TRBJ2-5; size: -; D: -; V: TRBV6-1; CDR3: CASSELGTGQETQYF; DNA: TGTGCCAGCAGTGAATTGGGTACAGGGCAAGAGACCCAGTACTTC
J: TRBJ2-5; size: -; D: TRBD1; V: TRBV9; CDR3: CASSPEPGQGETQYF; DNA: TGTGCCAGCAGCCCCGAGCCGGGACAGGGAGAGACCCAGTACTTC
J: TRBJ1-2; size: -; D: TRBD1; V: TRBV27; CDR3: CASCSIRGANYGYTF; DNA: TGTGCCAGCTGTTCGATCAGGGGGGCTAACTATGGCTACACCTTC
J: TRBJ2-1; size: -; D: TRBD2; V: TRBV5-5; CDR3: CASSWSGRASNEQFF; DNA: TGTGCCAGCAGCTGGAGCGGGAGGGCCTCCAATGAGCAGTTCTTC
J: TRBJ2-5; size: -; D: -; V: TRBV2; CDR3: CASRGRTREGTQYF; DNA: TGTGCCAGCAGAGGCCGGACCCGAGAGGGGACCCAGTACTTC
J: TRBJ2-1; size: few; D: TRBD1; V: TRBV5-3; CDR3: CARAGGSSSYNEQFF; DNA: TGTGCCAGAGCAGGGGGTTCGAGCTCCTACAATGAGCAGTTCTTC
J: TRBJ1-5; size: -; D: -; V: TRBV11-2; CDR3: CASSFSGSSNQPQHF; DNA: TGTGCCAGCAGCTTCTCGGGTAGTAGCAATCAGCCCCAGCATTTT
J: TRBJ1-5; size: -; D: -; V: TRBV5-1; CDR3: CASSLTGLSNQPQHF; DNA: TGCGCCAGCAGCTTGACAGGGTTGAGCAATCAGCCCCAGCATTTT
J: TRBJ1-1; size: -; D: TRBD1; V: TRBV6-5; CDR3: CASSPLDRVNTEAFF; DNA: TGTGCCAGCAGTCCTCTCGACAGGGTGAACACTGAAGCTTTCTTT
J: TRBJ1-1; size: once; D: TRBD1; V: TRBV18; CDR3: CASSPWDRSNTEAFF; DNA: TGTGCCAGCTCACCTTGGGACAGATCTAACACTGAAGCTTTCTTT
J: TRBJ2-6; size: -; D: -; V: TRBV2; CDR3: CASEQSLGANVLTF; DNA: TGTGCCAGCGAACAGAGTCTGGGGGCCAACGTCCTGACTTTC
J: TRBJ2-6; size: -; D: -; V: TRBV14; CDR3: CASSPRGSGANVLTF; DNA: TGTGCCAGCAGCCCCCGGGGCTCTGGGGCCAACGTCCTGACTTTC
J: TRBJ1-1; size: -; D: TRBD1; V: TRBV9; CDR3: CASSAAGTGGTEAFF; DNA: TGTGCCAGCAGCGCAGCCGGGACAGGGGGCACTGAAGCTTTCTTT
J: TRBJ2-3; size: -; D: -; V: TRBV13; CDR3: CASTAGSDTQYF; DNA: TGTGCCAGCACCGCGGGATCAGATACGCAGTATTTT
J: TRBJ1-4; size: -; D: TRBD1; V: TRBV5-8; CDR3: CASSFPGQGSTNEKLFF; DNA: TGTGCCAGCAGCTTCCCGGGACAGGGATCAACTAATGAAAAACTGTTTTTT
J: TRBJ2-3; size: -; D: TRBD2; V: TRBV11-2; CDR3: CASSPGRVSTDTQYF; DNA: TGTGCCAGCAGCCCCGGGAGGGTGAGCACAGATACGCAGTATTTT